A single sample is the source of the 18 T cell receptor beta chains below, sequenced in a study of blood T cell repertoires in COVID-19. Only in-frame clones appear in the TCRdb table, and some are missing; sequencing was by immunoSEQ multiplex PCR. The repertoire includes 160,000 or so clones, 80% of them detected once, and around 5.9% sits in the top ten. The specimen sequenced was PBMCs or T cells enriched from blood (not recorded which). All receptors come from a man between 40 and 49 years old who had recovered from COVID-19.

The chain combines TRBV25-1 with TRBJ1-6, with D perhaps TRBD1 (6 bases). Deletions cut 6 bases from V and 9 bases from J, with 12 bases between. The germline V gene has CDR1 MGHDK and CDR2 SYGVNS. The CDR3 sequence is 13 residues long. Here the CDR3 DNA reads TGTGCCAGCAGCGGGGGGCCGGCTTCACCCCTCCACTTT. Translation gives CASSGGPASPLHF.

The chain couples TRBV7-9 to TRBJ1-3, with D hard to call. CDR1 is SEHNR, CDR2 FQNEAQ, per germline (reference sequence). The CDR3 length is 13 residues. Trimming pared 11 bases from V and 2 bases from J, leaving 13 bases between. Here the CDR3 DNA reads TGTGCCGCCGATCCCGGGACTGGAAACACCATATATTTT. Translation: CAADPGTGNTIYF.

This chain connects TRBV7-9 to TRBJ2-7; 9 bases are a match to TRBD1. The CDR3 is 16 amino acids. The V gene end was trimmed by 5 bases and the J gene end by 4 bases; junction bases not matched to a gene: 12. The germline CDR1 and CDR2 sequences are SEHNR and FQNEAQ (reference sequence). CDR3 amino acids: CASSDGQGLSPYEQYF. The CDR3 DNA reads as TGTGCCAGCAGCGACGGACAGGGGCTATCCCCTTACGAGCAGTACTTC.

The V and J genes are TRBV6-5 and TRBJ2-7; TRBD1 agrees at 8 bases. The junction had 3 bases not matched to a gene; V was cut back by 5 bases and J by 0 bases. Germline CDR1 MNHEY, CDR2 SVGAGI. This CDR3 contains 14 residues. The CDR3 sequence is CASSKGTGSYEQYV. CDR3 nucleotides: TGTGCCAGCAGTAAGGGGACAGGCTCCTACGAGCAGTACGTC.

Worth noting for this clone: Other DNA sequences within the sample encode an identical CDR3. The V and J genes are TRBV27 and TRBJ1-6, with a possible D match to TRBD1 (5 bases). Between the trimmed V and J ends, which lost 11 bases and 9 bases, there was a span of 14 bases. This CDR3 contains 12 residues. Germline values: CDR1 MNHEY, CDR2 SMNVEV (reference sequence). The CDR3 loop reads CASRATGSPLHF. CDR3 bases: TGTGCCTCCAGGGCTACGGGTTCACCCCTCCACTTT.

The chain combines TRBV6-5 with TRBJ1-6; 8 bases are a match to TRBD1. The CDR3 has 14 residues. Trimming at V came to 4 bases and at J to 13 bases, leaving 9 bases not matched to a gene. Per the germline V gene, CDR1 is MNHEY and CDR2 is SVGAGI. CDR3: CASSLDREYTPLHF. CDR3 sequence (DNA): TGTGCCAGCAGTTTGGACAGGGAGTATACCCCCCTCCACTTT.

This chain connects TRBV10-3 to TRBJ2-1, with TRBD1 matching 8 bases. Trimming at V came to 4 bases and at J to 6 bases, leaving 11 bases not matched to a gene. The CDR3 runs 16 residues. Looked up from germline, CDR1 is ENHRY and CDR2 is SYGVKD. The CDR3 nucleotides are TGTGCCATCAGTGGGCCAGGACAGGGAGGATCCAATGAGCAGTTCTTC. Amino acid sequence: CAISGPGQGGSNEQFF.

The rearrangement links TRBV6-5 to TRBJ1-2, with TRBD1 identical over 9 bases. J gave up 8 bases and V 2 bases, and 9 bases lay outside the gene matches. The CDR3 extends over 15 amino acids. Germline CDR1 MNHEY, CDR2 SVGAGI. The chain's CDR3 is CASSYGTQGARGYTF. The CDR3 DNA sequence: TGTGCCAGCAGTTACGGGACACAGGGGGCGCGCGGCTACACCTTC.

The chain couples TRBV5-1 to TRBJ2-3; 8 positions agree with TRBD1. This CDR3 contains 15 residues. Trimming took 5 bases from V and 3 from J; bases not matched to a gene: 8. CDR1 and CDR2 from the germline V gene are SGHRS and YFSETQ. This CDR3 reads CASSWTGMKTDTQYF. For the CDR3, the DNA is TGCGCCAGCAGTTGGACAGGGATGAAGACAGATACGCAGTATTTT. The full variable domain, rest sourced from reference TRBV5-1 and TRBJ2-3, is KAGVTQTPRYLIKTRGQQVTLSCSPISGHRSVSWYQQTPGQGLQFLFEYFSETQRNKGNFPGRFSGRQFSNSRSEMNVSTLELGDSALYLCASSWTGMKTDTQYFGPGTRLTVL.

This chain connects TRBV3-1 (or the pseudogene TRBV3-2) to TRBJ1-5, with a possible D match to TRBD1 (5 bases). CDR3 length: 14 residues. Germline-derived CDR1 and CDR2 are LGHDT and YNNKEL (reference sequence). Trimming took off 4 bases at V and 6 bases at J, with 13 bases between the two ends. The CDR3 coding sequence is TGTGCCAGCAGCCCCGGGGACTCGGGTCAGCCCCAGCATTTT. This encodes CASSPGDSGQPQHF.

This clone was seen at least ten times. This chain links TRBV10-2 with TRBJ1-5; 7 bases map to TRBD1. The CDR3 covers 13 residues. Trimming took 8 bases from V and 5 from J; bases not matched to a gene: 6. The germline CDR1 and CDR2 sequences are WSHSY and SAAADI. The DNA of the CDR3 is TGCGCCAGCGCCGACAGGGACGATCAGCCCCAGCATTTT. Encoded protein: CASADRDDQPQHF.

This clone occurred a few times. The chain combines TRBV5-1 with TRBJ1-1; perhaps TRBD1 as D (6 bases). This CDR3 has 14 residues. Germline CDR1 reads SGHRS; CDR2 reads YFSETQ. Trimming took off 4 bases at V and 4 bases at J, with 14 bases between the two ends. The chain's CDR3 is CASSSTGTTTEAFF. The CDR3 DNA is TGCGCCAGCAGCAGTACCGGGACAACCACTGAAGCTTTCTTT. Full variable domain (outside the CDR3, taken from reference TRBV5-1 and TRBJ1-1): KAGVTQTPRYLIKTRGQQVTLSCSPISGHRSVSWYQQTPGQGLQFLFEYFSETQRNKGNFPGRFSGRQFSNSRSEMNVSTLELGDSALYLCASSSTGTTTEAFFGQGTRLTVV.

This chain connects TRBV9 to TRBJ1-1; D remains ambiguous. The CDR3 spans 14 residues. Trimming left V 0 bases short and J 0 bases short, with 6 bases between. Looked up from germline, CDR1 is SGDLS and CDR2 is YYNGEE. This CDR3 reads CASSVGTVNTEAFF. The CDR3 nucleotides are TGTGCCAGCAGCGTAGGAACGGTGAACACTGAAGCTTTCTTT.

This chain connects TRBV18 to TRBJ2-1; 10 bases align to TRBD1. The CDR3 runs to 15 residues. V lost 6 bases and J lost 7; bases outside the gene matches: 9. Germline CDR1 is KGHSH and CDR2 is LQKENI. CDR3 loop: CASSNRDRGQNEQFF. CDR3 nucleotide sequence: TGTGCCAGCTCGAACCGGGACAGGGGTCAGAATGAGCAGTTCTTC.

The V call is TRBV5-1, the J call TRBJ2-1; 8 bases are shared with TRBD2. This CDR3 region has 15 residues. Germline trimming cut 0 bases from V and 4 bases from J; bases unmatched to any gene: 3. Germline V CDR1 and CDR2: SGHRS, YFSETQ. The CDR3 loop reads CASSLGGGPYNEQFF. The DNA of the CDR3 is TGCGCCAGCAGCTTGGGCGGGGGGCCTTACAATGAGCAGTTCTTC. Filled out from reference TRBV5-1 and TRBJ2-1, the complete variable domain reads KAGVTQTPRYLIKTRGQQVTLSCSPISGHRSVSWYQQTPGQGLQFLFEYFSETQRNKGNFPGRFSGRQFSNSRSEMNVSTLELGDSALYLCASSLGGGPYNEQFFGPGTRLTVL.

V gene TRBV2 combines with J gene TRBJ1-5; D not resolved. This CDR3 has 15 amino acids. CDR1 is SNHLY and CDR2 is FYNNEI in the germline V gene. Trimming removed 6 bases at V and 4 bases at J, with 16 bases between. The CDR3 sequence is CASSPTATTNQPQHF. DNA for the CDR3: TGTGCCAGCAGCCCAACAGCCACGACGAATCAGCCCCAGCATTTT. Full variable domain (remainder filled in from reference TRBV2 and TRBJ1-5): EPEVTQTPSHQVTQMGQEVILRCVPISNHLYFYWYRQILGQKVEFLVSFYNNEISEKSEIFDDQFSVERPDGSNFTLKIRSTKLEDSAMYFCASSPTATTNQPQHFGDGTRLSIL.

Concerning this clone: Other DNA sequences in the sample encode the same CDR3. V usage is TRBV5-1 and J usage is TRBJ2-1, with TRBD2 matching 10 bases. V was clipped by 0 bases and J by 9 bases; unmatched bases: 0. In germline, CDR1 is SGHRS, CDR2 YFSETQ. This CDR3 is 13 amino acids long. DNA for the CDR3: TGCGCCAGCAGCTTGGGACTAGCGGGTGAGCAGTTCTTC. Its translation: CASSLGLAGEQFF.

The chain joins TRBV7-5 to TRBJ1-2. TRBV7-5 is shown as a pseudogene. This CDR3 spans 14 amino acids. The CDR3 loop reads CARSLESGDYGYTF. The DNA of the CDR3 is TGTGCCAGAAGCTTAGAGTCGGGAGACTATGGCTACACCTTC.